The entry below gives a single T cell receptor (beta chain) sequence along with its context. The study drew participants aged about 18 to 89 years from roughly 25 US areas. Donors in Cohort 3 counted as recovered after two negative PCRs, clearance, or symptom resolution. The junction had 9 bases not matched to a gene; V was cut back by 4 bases and J by 8 bases. This CDR3 is 15 amino acids long. The germline gives CDR1 SGHRS, CDR2 YFSETQ. Sequencing used immunoSEQ multiplex PCR; TCRdb keeps in-frame clones, though not all of them. The repertoire includes fewer than 500,000 clones, roughly 90% of them detected once, and around 0.7% sits in the top ten. These data originate in a study of blood T cell repertoires in COVID-19. On the study more broadly: T cells, B-cell-depleted T cells, or PBMCs supplied cDNA or gDNA.

V is TRBV5-1 and J is TRBJ2-1; 10 positions match TRBD2. The source of this sequence is a woman aged 18-29 years who had recovered from COVID-19. The source material was PBMCs or T cells enriched from blood (not recorded which). CDR3 DNA sequence: TGCGCCAGCAGCCCGAGCGGGGGGGTGTACTATGAGCAGTTCTTC. This codes for CASSPSGGVYYEQFF.